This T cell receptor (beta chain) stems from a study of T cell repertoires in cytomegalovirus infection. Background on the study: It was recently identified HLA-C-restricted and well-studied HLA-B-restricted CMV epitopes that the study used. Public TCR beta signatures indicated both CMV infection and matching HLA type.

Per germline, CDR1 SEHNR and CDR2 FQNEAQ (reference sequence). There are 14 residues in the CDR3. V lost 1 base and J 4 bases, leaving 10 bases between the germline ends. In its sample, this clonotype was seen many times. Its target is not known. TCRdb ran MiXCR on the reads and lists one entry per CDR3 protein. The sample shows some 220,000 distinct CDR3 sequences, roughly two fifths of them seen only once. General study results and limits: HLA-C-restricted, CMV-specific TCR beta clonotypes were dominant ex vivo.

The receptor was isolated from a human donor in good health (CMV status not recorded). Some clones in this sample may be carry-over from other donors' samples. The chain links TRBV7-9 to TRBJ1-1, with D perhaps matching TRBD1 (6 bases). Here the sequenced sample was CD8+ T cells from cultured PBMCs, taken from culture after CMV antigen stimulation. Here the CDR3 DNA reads TGTGCCAGCAGCTTAGATTCGGGGGCCACTGAAGCTTTCTTT. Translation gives CASSLDSGATEAFF.